This entry is about one T cell receptor beta chain. Its antigen specificity is not known. No base quality information exists; no much larger clone differs at one position. The sample's time point label, in plain terms: cycle 4 day 1 (C4D1), after less than 7 weeks of nivolumab. Relapse after autologous stem cell transplantation had occurred in all trial patients, and cohorts A, B and C were distinguished by prior brentuximab vedotin exposure. Using a Miltenyi CD4+ T cell isolation kit, CD4+ T cells were purified from thawed PBMCs through magnetic negative selection. A total of over 50 patients with relapsed/refractory classical Hodgkin lymphoma made up the trial cohort, and each patient's best overall response was complete response, partial response or progressive disease. In the multi-cohort phase II CheckMate 205 trial, trial patients received single-agent nivolumab. Best overall response was determined by an independent review committee according to the 2007 International Working Group response criteria. Trial PBMCs were collected just before the start of nivolumab (C1D1) and during therapy at cycle 2 day 1 and cycle 4 day 1. Peripheral blood was collected in 8 mL Vacutainer Cell Preparation Tubes, from which PBMCs were isolated by centrifugation and then cryopreserved. Purified CD4+ and CD8+ fractions were generated only in cases for which an additional PBMC sample was available. Magnetically labelled cells were removed on LS columns in a quadroMACS separator, and the flow-through was collected as the purified fraction.

The Qiagen DNeasy kit was used to extract genomic DNA from unsorted PBMCs and from the negatively selected CD4+ and CD8+ fractions. TCR beta CDR3 regions were amplified by immunoSEQ multiplex PCR using primers annealing to V and J segments. Amplification bias was minimized using a synthetic immune receptor repertoire, and residual bias was removed computationally after sequencing. Regarding the original processing steps: Custom Python scripts were used to quantify repertoire diversity as the Shannon entropy index. Unsorted, CD4+ and CD8+ repertoires were analyzed separately, except in combined analyses where CD4+ and CD8+ sequences were merged in silico. Clonal expansion was defined as a frequency increase of at least 2-fold after treatment compared with C1D1, and clones undetected at baseline were assigned a pseudocount of 0.5. Singleton clones were defined as clones with 0 or 1 copy at C1D1, and non-singleton clones were defined as clones with 2 or more copies. Clones expanded in unsorted samples were annotated as CD4+, CD8+ or unknown by matching protein sequences in sorted samples from the same patient. Wilcoxon tests on paired samples were used to test diversity changes from C1D1 to C4D1. This is the immuneACCESS table as TCRdb keeps it, with only in-frame sequences that have V and J called. A part of the clones is gone; compared with another copy, unresolved V genes explain less than half, and the rest is unexplained. V, J and clone size are those of that table, while D and trimming were read from the DNA. Present in this sample are 30,000 or so clones, more than 85% of which were seen just once. The ten largest clones add up to around 0.44% of the sample.

This sample is part of a study of PD-1 blockade in classical Hodgkin lymphoma (dated by TCRdb to the early 2020s). In the study overall: Nivolumab dosing was 3 mg/kg intravenously every 2 weeks, continuing until either disease progression or unacceptable toxicity. The study used CyTOF and TCR beta sequencing to define a peripheral blood immune signature of response to PD-1 blockade in classical Hodgkin lymphoma. Overall results and qualifications from the work: Lower diversity was observed in patients in whom nivolumab was started less than 1 year after ASCT, and these patients were excluded from later analyses so that confounding by immune reconstitution would be avoided. Newly diagnosed patients were reported to have lower baseline TCR diversity than healthy donors, and relapsed/refractory patients were reported to have lower baseline TCR diversity still. The study was limited to a single clinical trial cohort, and causes of repertoire differences, possibly disease activity or prior therapy, remained undefined. Among trial patients, those achieving complete response had baseline diversity similar to that of newly diagnosed patients, while diversity was significantly lower in partial responders and progressors. By C4D1, a significant rise was seen in CD4+ TCR diversity but not in CD8+ TCR diversity (p=0.0027 vs p=0.16), and the rise was most apparent among complete responders (p=0.02).

The germline V gene (reference sequence) specifies LNHDA as CDR1 and SQIVND as CDR2. V is pared back by 6 bases and J by 0 bases, with 17 bases lying between the germline termini. The CDR3 covers 17 residues, taking in both the cysteine and the phenylalanine. The only DNA kept is the CDR3, 51 bases in frame from the first base. The V gene is TRBV19 and the J gene is TRBJ1-4, and possibly TRBD1, on 6 matching bases. This clonotype was obtained from a human donor with classical Hodgkin lymphoma. This specimen was CD4+ T cells from blood, taken before the fourth cycle of nivolumab. The CDR3 sequence is CASSHRVIGSTNEKLFF. The DNA sequence is as follows: TGTGCCAGTAGCCACAGGGTTATCGGCTCAACTAATGAAAAACTGTTTTTT.